What follows describes a single TCR beta chain. CDR3 size: 12 residues. Trimming cost V 4 bases and J 4 bases; bases outside gene matches: 0. Germline V gene sequence: CDR1 SNHLY, CDR2 FYNNEI. This entry comes from a study of blood T cell repertoires in COVID-19. The wider study: Collection of acute and convalescent COVID-19 samples took place in the United States, Italy and Spain. PBMCs, B-cell-depleted T cells, or T cells were the source of the cDNA or gDNA that made up the material.

Authors' analysis steps: Reference gene primer amplification in the assay estimated nucleated cell counts. The table came from immunoSEQ multiplex PCR; TCRdb's copy has only in-frame clones and leaves some out. V and J calls and clone size are those listed in that table; D and trimming were worked out from the DNA. Altogether about 70,000 clones are present, about four fifths being singletons, with the ten largest covering 5.5% to 7%. The rearrangement links TRBV2 to TRBJ1-2; TRBD1 agrees at 7 bases. The sample consisted of peripheral blood. The receptor was derived from a woman aged 55-69 years with acute or convalescent COVID-19. The CDR3 bases are TGTGCCAGCAGTGGGACAGGCTATGGCTACACCTTC. Amino acids: CASSGTGYGYTF.